This T cell receptor (beta chain) was identified in a study of OX40 agonist ivuxolimab in advanced cancers. Sequencing used immunoSEQ multiplex PCR; TCRdb keeps in-frame clones, though not all of them. The sample has thousands of clones; roughly 68% are singletons. A few counts support this clone. The sequencing used CD4+ or CD8+ T cells sorted from blood, collected in a trial of the OX40 agonist ivuxolimab. The receptor's source is an adult with an advanced solid tumor such as melanoma, head and neck, liver or kidney cancer.

The CDR3 sequence is CASSVMDNTDTQYF. DNA for the CDR3: TGTGCCAGCAGCGTAATGGATAACACAGATACGCAGTATTTT. This chain connects TRBV9 to TRBJ2-3; no firm D call. The V end was cut by 1 base, the J end by 2 bases, with 8 bases between. The germline V gene encodes CDR1 SGDLS and CDR2 YYNGEE. The CDR3 is 14 residues long.